The 32 T cell receptor beta chains below all came from one sample that was sequenced in a study of blood T cell repertoires in COVID-19. Profiling relied on immunoSEQ multiplex PCR, and the TCRdb table lists in-frame clones only, not all of them. Of 350,000 to 400,000 clones listed, roughly nine tenths are singletons. Material: PBMCs or T cells enriched from blood (not recorded which). These receptors were taken from a woman aged 40 to 50 who had been exposed to COVID-19.

V gene TRBV7-2 combines with J gene TRBJ2-7; 7 bases align to TRBD2. J was trimmed by 4 bases and V by 5 bases; bases with no gene match: 8. CDR3 size: 14 residues. Germline V gives CDR1 SGHTA, CDR2 FQGNSA. The CDR3 coding sequence is TGTGCCAGCAGCCCAGTCGGGGGGAGTTACGAGCAGTACTTC. It translates to CASSPVGGSYEQYF.

The chain carries TRBV30 and TRBJ1-1; TRBD1 might be the D (5 bases). The CDR3 length is 16 residues. With 2 bases removed from V and 0 bases from J, the gap between germline ends came to 16 bases. Germline V gene sequence: CDR1 GTSNPN, CDR2 SVGIG (reference sequence). CDR3 in amino acids: CAWSLMYAGLNTEAFF. DNA for the CDR3: TGTGCCTGGAGTCTTATGTACGCAGGGCTGAACACTGAAGCTTTCTTT.

This clone showed up just once. The chain recombines TRBV6-2 or TRBV6-3 with TRBJ1-2; 9 nucleotides match TRBD1. With V trimmed by 6 bases and J by 2 bases, 13 bases remained unmatched. CDR1 and CDR2 (germline): MNHEY, SVGEGT. The CDR3 contains 17 residues. In DNA form, the CDR3 reads TGTGCCAGCAGCCCTAAGAGGGGGACAGGGACCAACTATGGCTACACCTTC. Protein: CASSPKRGTGTNYGYTF.

V and J are TRBV9 and TRBJ1-2, with D uncertain. The CDR3 extends over 17 amino acids. Trimming stripped 3 bases from V and 0 bases from J, with 18 bases between. Germline CDR1 is SGDLS and CDR2 is YYNGEE. The CDR3 DNA is TGTGCCAGCAGCGATCGGGTTGGGTCCGGGGCTAACTATGGCTACACCTTC. Translated, it gives CASSDRVGSGANYGYTF.

As DNA, the CDR3 is TGCGCCAGCAGCAGAGCGGGAGGGCCGGGCACCGGGGAGCTGTTTTTT. Its protein product is CASSRAGGPGTGELFF. V gene TRBV5-1 combines with J gene TRBJ2-2, with 10 bases that match TRBD2. The CDR3 consists of 16 residues. V was pared by 4 bases and J by 4 bases, with 7 bases of the junction left unmatched. In germline, CDR1 is SGHRS, CDR2 YFSETQ. Full variable domain (missing parts from reference TRBV5-1 and TRBJ2-2): KAGVTQTPRYLIKTRGQQVTLSCSPISGHRSVSWYQQTPGQGLQFLFEYFSETQRNKGNFPGRFSGRQFSNSRSEMNVSTLELGDSALYLCASSRAGGPGTGELFFGEGSRLTVL.

The chain couples TRBV7-2 to TRBJ2-3, with 10 positions matching TRBD2. Germline values: CDR1 SGHTA, CDR2 FQGNSA. The CDR3 is 19 residues long. Losses at the gene ends were 1 base for V and 5 bases for J; bases not matched to a gene: 15. CDR3 sequence reads: CASSLDPLLAGVGVDTQYF. The DNA of the CDR3 is TGTGCCAGCAGCTTAGATCCCCTCCTAGCGGGAGTTGGGGTAGATACGCAGTATTTT.

This clone was picked up a small number of times. The chain is built from TRBV9 and TRBJ2-3, with a weak D call TRBD2 (7 bases). Between the trimmed V and J ends, which lost 1 base and 4 bases, there was a span of 19 bases. This CDR3 has 17 amino acids. Germline CDR1 and CDR2: SGDLS and YYNGEE. This chain's CDR3 is CASSVPGRGAGADTQYF. DNA for the CDR3: TGTGCCAGCAGCGTACCCGGTCGGGGGGCCGGGGCAGATACGCAGTATTTT.

The chain joins TRBV5-8 to TRBJ2-4, with a tentative D call TRBD1 (5 bases). This CDR3 spans 14 amino acids. Germline CDR1 reads SGHTS; CDR2 reads YDEGEE. Deletions cut 5 bases from V and 8 bases from J, with 17 bases between. CDR3 residues: CASRHQGIGDIQYF. In DNA, the CDR3 is TGTGCCAGCAGACACCAGGGTATTGGGGACATTCAGTACTTC.

This clone was observed a handful of times. The chain links TRBV9 to TRBJ2-2, with 14 nucleotides matching TRBD2. V was pared by 3 bases and J by 2 bases, with 12 bases of the junction left unmatched. Germline loops: CDR1 SGDLS, CDR2 YYNGEE. The CDR3 is 20 residues long. The DNA of the CDR3 is TGTGCCAGCAGCGCAAAGTGGAGTGGGACTAGCGGGGGAAACACCGGGGAGCTGTTTTTT. Translating it yields CASSAKWSGTSGGNTGELFF. Variable domain in full (rest from reference TRBV9 and TRBJ2-2): DSGVTQTPKHLITATGQRVTLRCSPRSGDLSVYWYQQSLDQGLQFLIQYYNGEERAKGNILERFSAQQFPDLHSELNLSSLELGDSALYFCASSAKWSGTSGGNTGELFFGEGSRLTVL.

V usage is TRBV15 and J usage is TRBJ1-1; no firm D call. CDR1 and CDR2 (germline): LNHNV, YYDKDF (reference sequence). The V and J ends lost 5 bases and 1 base respectively, with 11 bases between them. The CDR3 loop spans 14 amino acids. The CDR3 is CATSPGWRNTEAFF. CDR3 in DNA: TGTGCCACCAGCCCCGGGTGGAGGAACACTGAAGCTTTCTTT. Full variable domain (rest looked up from reference TRBV15 and TRBJ1-1): DAMVIQNPRYQVTQFGKPVTLSCSQTLNHNVMYWYQQKSSQAPKLLFHYYDKDFNNEADTPDNFQSRRPNTSFCFLDIRSPGLGDTAMYLCATSPGWRNTEAFFGQGTRLTVV.

V and J are TRBV15 and TRBJ1-1; 8 bases map to TRBD1. The CDR3 spans 14 residues. Trimming removed 0 bases from V and 7 bases from J; junction bases left unmatched: 4. CDR1 and CDR2 from the germline V gene are LNHNV and YYDKDF (reference sequence). CDR3 amino acids: CATSRDQGAREAFF. The CDR3 region has the DNA TGTGCCACCAGCAGAGATCAGGGGGCCCGTGAAGCTTTCTTT.

The CDR3 loop reads CASSLISGGMNTEAFF. CDR3 nucleotides: TGTGCCAGCAGCTTGATAAGTGGTGGCATGAACACTGAAGCTTTCTTT. The chain uses TRBV5-6 and TRBJ1-1; D is ambiguous. Trimming took 1 base from V and 0 from J, leaving 13 bases between them. The germline V gene has CDR1 SGHDT and CDR2 YYEEEE. This CDR3 comprises 16 residues.

The chain uses TRBV4-3 and TRBJ2-1; TRBD2 aligns across 9 bases. Germline assignment: CDR1 LGHNA and CDR2 YSLEER. This CDR3 has 16 amino acids. Trimming removed 3 bases from V and 4 bases from J; junction bases left unmatched: 7. CDR3 nucleotides: TGCGCCAGCAGCCAGGGAGTGGGACTAGCATACAATGAGCAGTTCTTC. Translating it yields CASSQGVGLAYNEQFF.

This rearrangement joins TRBV30 to TRBJ1-2; weak D call: TRBD1 (6 bases). From germline, CDR1 is GTSNPN and CDR2 SVGIG (reference sequence). This CDR3 spans 13 amino acids. Trimming pared 3 bases from V and 8 bases from J, leaving 16 bases between. The chain's CDR3 is CAWRLQGYGGYTF. CDR3 DNA: TGTGCCTGGAGATTACAGGGTTACGGGGGCTACACCTTC.

This clone was counted once. This chain links TRBV7-8 with TRBJ1-3; 8 nucleotides line up with TRBD1. Germline-derived CDR1 and CDR2 are SGHVS and FQNEAQ. Unmatched junction bases numbered 5, after V lost 2 bases and J lost 8 bases. CDR3 size: 14 residues. The CDR3 bases are TGTGCCAGCAGCTTAAGTCGACAGGGGCACACCATATATTTT. Amino acid sequence: CASSLSRQGHTIYF.

The chain is built from TRBV10-3 and TRBJ2-7; 8 bases are shared with TRBD1. CDR3 size: 13 residues. Trimming at V came to 8 bases and at J to 3 bases, leaving 6 bases not matched to a gene. In germline, CDR1 is ENHRY, CDR2 SYGVKD. The CDR3 reads CAIGGQGSYEQYF. In DNA form, the CDR3 reads TGTGCCATCGGTGGACAGGGAAGCTACGAGCAGTACTTC.

This rearrangement joins TRBV5-1 to TRBJ1-2; the match to TRBD1 covers 8 bases. Germline V gene data show CDR1 as SGHRS and CDR2 as YFSETQ. CDR3 length: 13 residues. The V gene end was trimmed by 4 bases and the J gene end by 12 bases; junction bases not matched to a gene: 11. Written as DNA, the CDR3 is TGCGCCAGCAGCCCGTCGGACAGGGTGGCAAACACCTTC. As protein: CASSPSDRVANTF.

The chain uses TRBV19 and TRBJ2-7; 9 bases are shared with TRBD2. From germline, CDR1 is LNHDA and CDR2 SQIVND (reference sequence). V lost 3 bases, J lost 3 bases, and 6 bases stayed unmatched. The CDR3 extends over 15 amino acids. CDR3 DNA sequence: TGTGCCAGTAGTATGGAGGGACTAGCTCTCTACGAGCAGTACTTC. Amino acids: CASSMEGLALYEQYF.

V usage is TRBV6-6 and J usage is TRBJ1-3, with 7 bases fitting TRBD1. Germline V lookup: CDR1 MNHNY, CDR2 SVGAGI (reference sequence). V lost 8 bases and J lost 0; bases outside the gene matches: 4. The CDR3 sequence is 14 residues long. The CDR3 is CASGTDFSGNTIYF. For the CDR3, the DNA is TGTGCCAGCGGGACAGACTTCTCTGGAAACACCATATATTTT.

The genes are TRBV18 and TRBJ1-3; maybe TRBD1 (5 bases). The CDR3 has 16 amino acids. V was pared by 2 bases and J by 0 bases, with 11 bases between. Germline loops: CDR1 KGHSH, CDR2 LQKENI. The CDR3 here is CASSPTGGISGNTIYF. CDR3 coding DNA: TGTGCCAGCTCACCAACCGGGGGGATCTCTGGAAACACCATATATTTT.

This clone appeared once. The chain recombines TRBV7-2 with TRBJ2-2; D is unclear. The CDR3 sequence is 14 residues long. CDR1 is SGHTA and CDR2 is FQGNSA in the germline V gene. Between the trimmed V and J ends, which lost 3 bases and 7 bases, there was a span of 12 bases. DNA for the CDR3: TGTGCCAGCAGCTTTGTAACTTATGGCGGGGAGCTGTTTTTT. It yields the protein CASSFVTYGGELFF.

The chain has TRBV5-6 and TRBJ2-3, with D perhaps TRBD1 (6 bases). The ends were cut back, 4 bases at V and 2 bases at J, with 8 bases in the middle. The CDR3 is 13 amino acids. The V gene's germline CDR1 is SGHDT and CDR2 YYEEEE. CDR3 protein: CASSGDNTDTQYF. CDR3 DNA: TGTGCCAGCAGCGGGGACAACACAGATACGCAGTATTTT. The full variable domain, rest sourced from reference TRBV5-6 and TRBJ2-3, is DAGVTQSPTHLIKTRGQQVTLRCSPKSGHDTVSWYQQALGQGPQFIFQYYEEEERQRGNFPDRFSGHQFPNYSSELNVNALLLGDSALYLCASSGDNTDTQYFGPGTRLTVL.

The chain carries TRBV5-5 and TRBJ2-5; D call uncertain. The germline V gene has CDR1 SGHKS and CDR2 YYEKEE (reference sequence). The CDR3 contains 13 residues. V lost 1 base and J 2 bases, leaving 6 bases between the germline ends. The CDR3 loop is CASSLPVQETQYF. Written as DNA, the CDR3 is TGTGCCAGCAGCTTGCCTGTGCAAGAGACCCAGTACTTC.

The genes are TRBV5-4 and TRBJ2-7; 8 nucleotides align to TRBD1. Germline CDR1 SGHNT, CDR2 YYREEE (reference sequence). This CDR3 has 15 residues. J gave up 5 bases and V 10 bases, and 17 bases lay outside the gene matches. The chain's CDR3 is CAVGEKYRGKNEQYF. CDR3 nucleotide sequence: TGTGCCGTTGGAGAAAAATACAGGGGGAAGAACGAGCAGTACTTC.

The chain has TRBV10-3 and TRBJ2-5, with 7 bases aligning to TRBD1. CDR3 length: 14 residues. Germline-derived CDR1 and CDR2 are ENHRY and SYGVKD. The trim removed 4 bases at V and 5 bases at J, leaving 7 bases unmatched. The chain's CDR3 is CAISGDRVEETQYF. CDR3 bases: TGTGCCATCAGTGGCGACAGGGTGGAGGAGACCCAGTACTTC.

The chain links TRBV24-1 to TRBJ2-1, with 12 positions matching TRBD1. Germline V gene lookup returns CDR1 KGHDR and CDR2 SFDVKD. This CDR3 is built from 18 residues. V lost 6 bases, J lost 0 bases, and 8 bases stayed unmatched. The CDR3 protein is CATSSRDRGPSSYNEQFF. The CDR3 DNA sequence: TGTGCCACCAGTTCCCGGGACAGGGGGCCGAGCTCCTACAATGAGCAGTTCTTC.

A few counts support this clone. The CDR3 reads CASSIDRDRRQYF. The CDR3 DNA is TGTGCCAGCAGTATCGACAGAGACAGAAGGCAGTACTTC. The chain has TRBV6-2 or TRBV6-3 and TRBJ2-7; D may be TRBD1 (5 bases). The CDR3 extends over 13 amino acids. Trimming pared 5 bases from V and 9 bases from J, leaving 17 bases between. Germline-derived CDR1 and CDR2 are MNHEY and SVGEGT.

This chain links TRBV4-1 with TRBJ2-7; TRBD2 matches at 11 bases. Germline assignment: CDR1 MGHRA and CDR2 YSYEKL. This CDR3 comprises 15 residues. Trimming took 4 bases from V and 2 from J; bases not matched to a gene: 4. CDR3 amino acids: CASSRGTSGTYEQYF. The CDR3 coding sequence is TGCGCCAGCAGCCGCGGGACTAGCGGTACCTACGAGCAGTACTTC.

This clone has just a few counts. This chain connects TRBV12-5 to TRBJ1-1; D ambiguous. The CDR3 consists of 12 residues. Trimming shortened V by 6 bases and J by 7 bases, and 12 bases separated the two germline ends. Germline-derived CDR1 and CDR2 are LGHNT and FRNRAP. This CDR3 reads CASGSPTGEAFF. The CDR3 region has the DNA TGTGCTAGTGGGAGCCCTACTGGTGAAGCTTTCTTT.

The chain uses TRBV9 and TRBJ2-2; the D is unclear. This CDR3 is built from 13 residues. In germline, CDR1 is SGDLS, CDR2 YYNGEE. Trimming left V 0 bases short and J 4 bases short, with 4 bases between. The chain's CDR3 is CASSVAVTGELFF. Written as DNA, the CDR3 is TGTGCCAGCAGCGTAGCCGTCACCGGGGAGCTGTTTTTT.

The chain links TRBV18 to TRBJ1-4; maybe TRBD1 (5 bases). Trimming stripped 3 bases from V and 7 bases from J, with 9 bases between. CDR1 and CDR2 from the germline V gene are KGHSH and LQKENI. The CDR3 contains 13 residues. The CDR3 is CASSPGGTEKLFF. CDR3 DNA sequence: TGTGCCAGCTCACCCGGAGGGACTGAAAAACTGTTTTTT.

This chain uses TRBV5-1 with TRBJ1-1; TRBD1 is a possible D gene (6 bases). Trimming removed 1 base at V and 5 bases at J, with 15 bases between. The CDR3 spans 15 residues. From germline, CDR1 is SGHRS and CDR2 YFSETQ. Here the CDR3 DNA reads TGCGCCAGCAGCTTGCGGCAGGGGCGCGGGACTGAAGCTTTCTTT. This sequence encodes CASSLRQGRGTEAFF.